These 32 T cell receptor beta chains were all obtained from the same sample, sequenced in a study of blood T cell repertoires in COVID-19. The protocol was immunoSEQ multiplex PCR, while the TCRdb copy is restricted to in-frame clones and leaves out a portion. The sample includes roughly 74,000 clones, 70% to 90% of them seen just once. The specimen sequenced was peripheral blood. All receptors derive from a man aged 65-85 years with active or convalescent COVID-19.

CDR3: CASSLFRGTYEQYF. CDR3 nucleotides: TGTGCCAGCAGTTTGTTCAGGGGGACCTACGAGCAGTACTTC. This chain connects TRBV28 to TRBJ2-7; 7 positions agree with TRBD1. The V gene's germline CDR1 is MDHEN and CDR2 SYDVKM. This CDR3 is 14 amino acids long. Germline trimming cut 3 bases from V and 2 bases from J; bases unmatched to any gene: 4.

V gene TRBV6-1 combines with J gene TRBJ2-2; maybe TRBD1 (5 bases). With 2 bases removed from V and 7 bases from J, the gap between germline ends came to 8 bases. The CDR3 has 13 amino acids. Germline V CDR1 and CDR2: MNHNS, SASEGT. DNA for the CDR3: TGTGCCAGCAGTGAACAGGGCGGCGGGGAGCTGTTTTTT. This sequence encodes CASSEQGGGELFF.

The rearrangement uses TRBV19 and TRBJ2-2; 9 bases align to TRBD2. Unmatched junction bases numbered 10, after V lost 7 bases and J lost 4 bases. Germline assignment: CDR1 LNHDA and CDR2 SQIVND (reference sequence). This CDR3 contains 16 residues. The CDR3 reads CASNRREGPGTGELFF. CDR3 sequence (DNA): TGTGCCAGTAATAGGCGGGAGGGCCCGGGCACCGGGGAGCTGTTTTTT. Based on the CDR3 plus reference TRBV19 and TRBJ2-2, the full variable domain is DGGITQSPKYLFRKEGQNVTLSCEQNLNHDAMYWYRQDPGQGLRLIYYSQIVNDFQKGDIAEGYSVSREKKESFPLTVTSAQKNPTAFYLCASNRREGPGTGELFFGEGSRLTVL.

This clone was seen a few times. The chain has TRBV16 and TRBJ1-5; 7 nucleotides line up with TRBD1. The CDR3 length is 16 residues. The V gene end was trimmed by 0 bases and the J gene end by 5 bases; junction bases not matched to a gene: 7. CDR1 KGHSY and CDR2 FQNENV come from the germline V gene. This CDR3 is CASSQSVDRVDQPQHF. The CDR3 DNA sequence: TGTGCCAGCAGCCAATCGGTTGACAGGGTCGATCAGCCCCAGCATTTT.

This chain joins TRBV5-1 and TRBJ2-7, with D perhaps matching TRBD2 (6 bases). Germline V CDR1 and CDR2: SGHRS, YFSETQ. With 0 bases removed from V and 0 bases from J, the gap between germline ends came to 10 bases. CDR3 size: 15 residues. The CDR3 is CASSLGGAFSYEQYF. CDR3 DNA: TGCGCCAGCAGCTTGGGCGGGGCCTTCTCCTACGAGCAGTACTTC.

The chain employs TRBV12-5 and TRBJ2-1, with D possibly being TRBD2 (7 bases). Germline values: CDR1 LGHNT, CDR2 FRNRAP. CDR3 length: 18 residues. V lost 4 bases and J lost 1, with 20 bases in between. The CDR3 region is CASGSRRGAGRSYNEQFF. In nucleotides, the CDR3 is TGTGCTAGTGGTTCCCGCCGGGGGGCGGGGAGATCCTACAATGAGCAGTTCTTC.

V gene TRBV7-9 combines with J gene TRBJ2-7; D perhaps matches TRBD2 (5 bases). This CDR3 is built from 17 residues. V was cut by 5 bases and J by 7 bases, with 27 bases left in between. Looked up from germline, CDR1 is SEHNR and CDR2 is FQNEAQ (reference sequence). CDR3 loop: CASSPRVSGLRASEQYF. The CDR3 DNA follows: TGTGCCAGCAGCCCCCGGGTCAGTGGACTCCGGGCATCTGAGCAGTACTTC.

This clone was seen more than once but under ten times. This chain's CDR3 is CASSMSGDYGYTF. DNA of the CDR3: TGTGCCAGTAGTATGTCAGGGGACTATGGCTACACCTTC. The chain links TRBV19 to TRBJ1-2; D possibly corresponds to TRBD1 (6 bases). Trimming removed 3 bases at V and 3 bases at J, with 8 bases between. The CDR3 runs 13 residues. Germline-derived CDR1 and CDR2 are LNHDA and SQIVND (reference sequence).

In its sample, this clone was seen once. The chain recombines TRBV19 with TRBJ2-7; 8 nucleotides agree with TRBD2. Germline assignment: CDR1 LNHDA and CDR2 SQIVND (reference sequence). V shed 6 bases, J shed 6 bases, and the junction held 10 bases outside the gene matches. This CDR3 contains 14 residues. The CDR3 region has the DNA TGTGCCAGTAGGAAAGAATGGACTAGCATCGAGCAGTACTTC. As protein: CASRKEWTSIEQYF.

The chain combines TRBV12-5 with TRBJ1-2; D is unclear. CDR1 is LGHNT and CDR2 is FRNRAP in the germline V gene. There are 15 residues in the CDR3. V was trimmed by 0 bases and J by 3 bases, leaving 11 bases between them. The CDR3 protein is CASGLVRRGYYGYTF. As DNA, the CDR3 is TGTGCTAGTGGTTTGGTACGACGGGGATACTATGGCTACACCTTC.

The chain is built from TRBV3-1 (or the pseudogene TRBV3-2) and TRBJ1-2; no clear D. V gave up 1 base and J gave up 9 bases, with 9 bases separating them. CDR1 is LGHDT and CDR2 is YNNKEL in the germline V gene (reference sequence). This CDR3 region has 12 residues. In DNA form, the CDR3 reads TGTGCCAGCAGCCAAGTGGGAGCTAGCTACACCTTC. Translating gives CASSQVGASYTF.

The rearrangement uses TRBV18 and TRBJ1-3, with unresolved D. CDR1 and CDR2 from the germline V gene are KGHSH and LQKENI. This CDR3 has 18 residues. V was trimmed by 7 bases and J by 0 bases, leaving 22 bases between them. The CDR3 DNA reads as TGTGCCAGCTTCTTGCGGGCATGGACGGAGAGCTCTGGAAACACCATATATTTT. Encoded protein: CASFLRAWTESSGNTIYF.

V gene TRBV10-2 combines with J gene TRBJ2-7, with 8 positions matching TRBD1. CDR1 and CDR2 (germline): WSHSY, SAAADI. The junction had 13 bases not matched to a gene; V was cut back by 4 bases and J by 5 bases. The CDR3 covers 16 residues. In DNA, the CDR3 is TGCGCCAGCAGTGGAGGGTGGGGGACAGGTTCCGACGAGCAGTACTTC. This sequence encodes CASSGGWGTGSDEQYF.

The rearrangement links TRBV19 to TRBJ1-1, with 8 bases identical to TRBD1. The trim removed 5 bases at V and 1 base at J, leaving 6 bases unmatched. The CDR3 consists of 15 residues. CDR1 and CDR2 from the germline V gene are LNHDA and SQIVND (reference sequence). CDR3 sequence (DNA): TGTGCCAGTAGTCCGTGGGACAGGCCGAACACTGAAGCTTTCTTT. Amino acids: CASSPWDRPNTEAFF. The full variable domain, completed using reference TRBV19 and TRBJ1-1, is DGGITQSPKYLFRKEGQNVTLSCEQNLNHDAMYWYRQDPGQGLRLIYYSQIVNDFQKGDIAEGYSVSREKKESFPLTVTSAQKNPTAFYLCASSPWDRPNTEAFFGQGTRLTVV.

The chain recombines TRBV11-3 with TRBJ2-2; D gene uncertain. With 4 bases removed from V and 8 bases from J, the gap between germline ends came to 11 bases. Germline values: CDR1 SGHNT, CDR2 YENEEA. The CDR3 covers 13 residues. CDR3 loop: CASSSTSLGELFF. CDR3 coding DNA: TGTGCCAGCAGCTCGACTTCCCTGGGGGAGCTGTTTTTT.

This chain connects TRBV7-9 to TRBJ2-1; 9 nucleotides match TRBD2. Germline V lookup: CDR1 SEHNR, CDR2 FQNEAQ (reference sequence). Losses at the gene ends were 3 bases for V and 7 bases for J; bases not matched to a gene: 1. The CDR3 extends over 13 amino acids. CDR3 coding DNA: TGTGCCAGCAGCTTTGCGGGGGGGAATGAGCAGTTCTTC. Its translation: CASSFAGGNEQFF.

The chain links TRBV30 to TRBJ2-3, with 9 bases identical to TRBD2. The CDR3 consists of 15 residues. Per the germline V gene, CDR1 is GTSNPN and CDR2 is SVGIG (reference sequence). V shed 7 bases, J shed 5 bases, and the junction held 13 bases outside the gene matches. The CDR3 DNA follows: TGTGCCTTAGTAGCGGGAGAAGGGTGGCAAGATACGCAGTATTTT. Translated, it gives CALVAGEGWQDTQYF.

The chain couples TRBV7-2 to TRBJ2-5; 11 nucleotides align to TRBD2. The CDR3 totals 18 residues. V shed 7 bases, J shed 2 bases, and the junction held 15 bases outside the gene matches. Per the germline V gene, CDR1 is SGHTA and CDR2 is FQGNSA. The CDR3 sequence is CASTFNGTSGKMQETQYF. CDR3 DNA sequence: TGTGCCAGCACCTTCAACGGGACTAGCGGAAAGATGCAAGAGACCCAGTACTTC.

The gene calls are TRBV10-2 and TRBJ1-1; D unresolved. The CDR3 has 14 residues. Germline V lookup: CDR1 WSHSY, CDR2 SAAADI. Trimming removed 6 bases from V and 0 bases from J, with 11 bases in between. CDR3 nucleotide sequence: TGCGCCAGCAGGGAGACGGAGATGAACACTGAAGCTTTCTTT. As protein: CASRETEMNTEAFF.

V gene TRBV19 combines with J gene TRBJ2-1; 14 positions match TRBD2. Germline trimming cut 0 bases from V and 6 bases from J; bases unmatched to any gene: 4. Germline V lookup: CDR1 LNHDA, CDR2 SQIVND (reference sequence). The CDR3 totals 17 residues. This CDR3 reads CASSIEKGLAGVNEQFF. CDR3 sequence (DNA): TGTGCCAGTAGTATAGAAAAGGGACTAGCGGGAGTCAATGAGCAGTTCTTC.

The chain joins TRBV6-5 to TRBJ1-3, with a possible D match to TRBD1 (5 bases). Germline V gene sequence: CDR1 MNHEY, CDR2 SVGAGI. The CDR3 consists of 14 residues. The germline V and J ends were trimmed by 4 bases and 2 bases, with 9 bases remaining between them. CDR3 protein: CASSWGTPGNTIYF. The CDR3 nucleotides read TGTGCCAGCAGTTGGGGCACCCCTGGAAACACCATATATTTT.

The chain is built from TRBV2 and TRBJ1-2, with 8 bases matching TRBD1. The germline V gene encodes CDR1 SNHLY and CDR2 FYNNEI. Trimming took 3 bases from V and 3 from J; bases not matched to a gene: 6. The CDR3 runs 15 residues. The CDR3 spells CASSDRAGGDYGYTF. In DNA, the CDR3 is TGTGCCAGCAGTGATCGTGCAGGGGGCGACTATGGCTACACCTTC.

The CDR3 protein is CASSWGGNTDTQYF. The CDR3 nucleotides read TGTGCCAGCAGCTGGGGAGGGAACACAGATACGCAGTATTTT. The rearrangement joins TRBV7-9 to TRBJ2-3; 7 bases are shared with TRBD2. Trimming at V came to 4 bases and at J to 2 bases, leaving 3 bases not matched to a gene. The CDR3 consists of 14 residues. In germline, CDR1 is SEHNR, CDR2 FQNEAQ (reference sequence).

The gene calls are TRBV7-9 and TRBJ2-1; D call uncertain. Trimming took 2 bases from V and 9 from J, leaving 8 bases between them. CDR1 and CDR2 from the germline V gene are SEHNR and FQNEAQ (reference sequence). The length of the CDR3 is 12 residues. This CDR3 reads CASSLPGREQFF. In DNA form, the CDR3 reads TGTGCCAGCAGCTTACCTGGGCGTGAGCAGTTCTTC.

The gene calls are TRBV30 and TRBJ1-5, with 7 bases identical to TRBD1. This CDR3 comprises 13 residues. The trim removed 1 base at V and 6 bases at J, leaving 3 bases unmatched. Germline V gene lookup returns CDR1 GTSNPN and CDR2 SVGIG (reference sequence). Here the CDR3 reads CAWSGQGGQPQHF. The CDR3 bases are TGTGCCTGGAGTGGACAGGGAGGTCAGCCCCAGCATTTT.

The chain employs TRBV3-1 (or the pseudogene TRBV3-2) and TRBJ2-1; 11 bases map to TRBD2. In germline, CDR1 is LGHDT, CDR2 YNNKEL (reference sequence). There are 15 residues in the CDR3. Trimming at V came to 1 base and at J to 7 bases, leaving 3 bases not matched to a gene. The CDR3 region has the DNA TGTGCCAGCAGCCAAGGACTAGCGGGGTATAATGAGCAGTTCTTC. Translating it yields CASSQGLAGYNEQFF.

The chain has TRBV18 and TRBJ2-7; 12 bases agree with TRBD2. Germline V gives CDR1 KGHSH, CDR2 LQKENI. This CDR3 is built from 15 residues. V dropped 3 bases and J dropped 2; count of bases not matched to a gene: 2. This chain's CDR3 is CASSPRTSGAYEQYF. The CDR3 DNA follows: TGTGCCAGCTCACCGCGGACTAGCGGGGCCTACGAGCAGTACTTC.

This clone occurred once. J is TRBJ2-7 and V is TRBV18; perhaps TRBD2 as D (6 bases). Trimming pared 0 bases from V and 0 bases from J, leaving 12 bases between. Germline V gene sequence: CDR1 KGHSH, CDR2 LQKENI. This CDR3 contains 16 residues. The CDR3 loop is CASSPPGGLSSYEQYF. The CDR3 DNA follows: TGTGCCAGCTCACCACCGGGAGGCCTAAGCTCCTACGAGCAGTACTTC.

In its sample, this clone was seen once. The chain carries TRBV11-2 and TRBJ1-1; D gene unclear. Germline V gene data show CDR1 as SGHAT and CDR2 as FQNNGV. CDR3 length equals 16 residues. V lost 3 bases to trimming and J lost 6 bases, with 20 bases between them. CDR3 amino acids: CASSFSPAGRRSEAFF. As DNA, the CDR3 is TGTGCCAGCAGCTTCAGTCCGGCAGGTCGTAGGTCTGAAGCTTTCTTT.

J is TRBJ2-7 and V is TRBV3-1 (or the pseudogene TRBV3-2); D unresolved. Trimming shortened V by 3 bases and J by 3 bases, and 3 bases separated the two germline ends. The germline CDR1 and CDR2 sequences are LGHDT and YNNKEL (reference sequence). The CDR3 spans 11 residues. For the CDR3, the DNA is TGTGCCAGCAGCCAGAGCTACGAGCAGTACTTC. This codes for CASSQSYEQYF.

The chain recombines TRBV14 with TRBJ1-1; 7 nucleotides match TRBD1. Germline CDR1 and CDR2: SGHDN and FVKESK. This CDR3 is built from 15 residues. J lost 6 bases, V lost 4 bases, and 11 bases had no gene match. DNA of the CDR3: TGTGCCAGCAGCCCTACCGGGACAGTAAGATCTGAAGCTTTCTTT. As protein: CASSPTGTVRSEAFF.

J is TRBJ1-5 and V is TRBV7-9; TRBD1 matches at 10 bases. The CDR3 extends over 15 amino acids. Germline V gives CDR1 SEHNR, CDR2 FQNEAQ (reference sequence). After removal of 5 bases from V and 5 bases from J, the junction contained 6 bases not matched to a gene. In DNA, the CDR3 is TGTGCCAGCAGCCCAGGACAGGGGGGCCATCAGCCCCAGCATTTT. This sequence encodes CASSPGQGGHQPQHF.